This T cell receptor (beta chain) stems from a study of shared clonotypes between healthy human individuals. In the case of this clone: Its antigen is not identified.

Regarding the study as a whole: Among donors, sharing of clonotypes was expected to be affected by sequencing depth.

The CDR3 contains 14 residues. Looked up from germline, CDR1 is SGHRS and CDR2 is YFSETQ. Deletions cut 6 bases from V and 1 base from J, with 13 bases between. Clones were sequenced by immunoSEQ multiplex PCR, and TCRdb holds only the in-frame ones, with some missing. The sample records about 120,000 clones, about 70% being singletons. Sequencing used memory CD8+ T cells sorted from blood. Subset denoted: CD45RO+ cells pooled with CCR7-negative TemRA cells. This chain uses TRBV5-1 with TRBJ1-1; D remains unclear. This TCR came from a woman younger than 45 in good health. The DNA of the CDR3 is TGCGCCAGCAACCACGAGACGGGGAACACTGAAGCTTTCTTT. It is translated as CASNHETGNTEAFF.